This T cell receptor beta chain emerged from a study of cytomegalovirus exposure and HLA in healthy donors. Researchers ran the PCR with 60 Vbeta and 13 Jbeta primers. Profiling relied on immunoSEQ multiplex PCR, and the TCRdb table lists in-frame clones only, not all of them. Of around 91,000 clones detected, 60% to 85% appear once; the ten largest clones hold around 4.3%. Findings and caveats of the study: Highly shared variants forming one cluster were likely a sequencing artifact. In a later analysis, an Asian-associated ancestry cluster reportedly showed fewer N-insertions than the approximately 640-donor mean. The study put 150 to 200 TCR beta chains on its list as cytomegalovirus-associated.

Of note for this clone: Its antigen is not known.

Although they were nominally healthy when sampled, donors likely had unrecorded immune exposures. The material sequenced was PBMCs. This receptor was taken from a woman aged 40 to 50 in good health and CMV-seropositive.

The CDR3, as DNA: TGTGCCAGCAGCCTTAGCAATTCACCCCTCCACTTT. Its protein product is CASSLSNSPLHF. The V call is TRBV27, the J call TRBJ1-6; no clear D gene. This CDR3 has 12 residues. V was cut by 6 bases and J by 7 bases, with 7 bases left in between. CDR1 MNHEY and CDR2 SMNVEV come from the germline V gene (reference sequence).